This T cell receptor beta chain was profiled in a study of blood T cell repertoires in COVID-19. Study at large: Sites in the United States, Italy and Spain provided acute and convalescent COVID-19 samples.

Source study methods: How many nucleated cells were present was estimated from reference gene primer amplification. TCRdb's table, derived via immunoSEQ multiplex PCR, lists solely in-frame clones and lacks some. D and trimming come from the DNA, and the V and J calls and clone size come from that table. The sample consists of some 41,000 clones, approximately 86% of them appearing once. The CDR3 covers 12 residues. The ends lost 8 bases at V and 1 base at J; junction bases unmatched: 1. J is TRBJ2-7 and V is TRBV12-3 or TRBV12-4; 8 nucleotides line up with TRBD1. Material for sequencing was peripheral blood. This receptor was obtained from a woman in her 70s with acute or convalescent COVID-19. CDR3 sequence reads: CASRQGSYEQYF. CDR3 nucleotides: TGTGCCAGCCGACAGGGGTCCTACGAGCAGTACTTC.